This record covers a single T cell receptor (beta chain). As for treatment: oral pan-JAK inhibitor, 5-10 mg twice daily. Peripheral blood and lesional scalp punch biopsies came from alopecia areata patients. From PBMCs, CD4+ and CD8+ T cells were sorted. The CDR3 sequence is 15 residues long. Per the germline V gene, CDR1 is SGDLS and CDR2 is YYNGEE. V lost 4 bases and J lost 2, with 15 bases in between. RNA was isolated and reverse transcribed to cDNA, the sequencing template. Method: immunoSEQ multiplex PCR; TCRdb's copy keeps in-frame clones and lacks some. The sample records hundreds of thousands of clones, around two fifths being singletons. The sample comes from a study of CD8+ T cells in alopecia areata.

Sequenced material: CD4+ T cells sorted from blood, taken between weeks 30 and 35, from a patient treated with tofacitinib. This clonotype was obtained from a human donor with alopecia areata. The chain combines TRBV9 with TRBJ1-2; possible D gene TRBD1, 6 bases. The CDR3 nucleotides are TGTGCCAGCAGCACGGGGGGCCCTACGAACTATGGCTACACCTTC. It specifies CASSTGGPTNYGYTF.